Following are 21 T cell receptor beta chains from one sample sequenced in a study of blood T cell repertoires in COVID-19. Sequencing was performed with immunoSEQ multiplex PCR; in TCRdb, only in-frame clones are kept and a portion is missing. The repertoire holds 150,000 or so clones, with around 88% as singletons. Sequenced material: peripheral blood. The receptors here all came from a woman aged 55-70 years with acute or convalescent COVID-19.

The CDR3 coding sequence is TGCAGCGTTCGTCGGCAGGGTATCAACAATGAGCAGTTCTTC. The encoded protein is CSVRRQGINNEQFF. The chain combines TRBV29-1 with TRBJ2-1; tentatively, D is TRBD1 (5 bases). Trimming stripped 5 bases from V and 5 bases from J, with 16 bases between. The CDR3 totals 14 residues. Germline V gene lookup returns CDR1 SQVTM and CDR2 ANQGSEA.

The V call is TRBV28, the J call TRBJ1-5; TRBD1 agrees at 7 bases. Germline-derived CDR1 and CDR2 are MDHEN and SYDVKM. V dropped 3 bases and J dropped 7; count of bases not matched to a gene: 18. The CDR3 is 18 residues long. The CDR3 bases are TGTGCCAGCAGTTTTTACCTCCACGTAGGGGGCGGCCAACAGCCCCAGCATTTT. It encodes CASSFYLHVGGGQQPQHF.

The rearrangement uses TRBV18 and TRBJ2-1, with D perhaps TRBD1 (6 bases). V gave up 0 bases and J gave up 5 bases, with 17 bases separating them. The CDR3 contains 17 residues. From germline, CDR1 is KGHSH and CDR2 LQKENI. CDR3 bases: TGTGCCAGCTCACCACCGACTACAGGGAGTGAAGACAATGAGCAGTTCTTC. Translation: CASSPPTTGSEDNEQFF. The variable domain in full, completed from reference TRBV18 and TRBJ2-1, reads NAGVMQNPRHLVRRRGQEARLRCSPMKGHSHVYWYRQLPEEGLKFMVYLQKENIIDESGMPKERFSAEFPKEGPSILRIQQVVRGDSAAYFCASSPPTTGSEDNEQFFGPGTRLTVL.

The J gene is TRBJ2-3, the V gene TRBV7-9; perhaps TRBD2 as D (5 bases). With 4 bases removed from V and 2 bases from J, the gap between germline ends came to 13 bases. CDR1 is SEHNR and CDR2 is FQNEAQ in the germline V gene (reference sequence). This CDR3 spans 15 amino acids. CDR3 loop: CASSSRGSLTDTQYF. DNA for the CDR3: TGTGCCAGCAGCTCTCGAGGGTCCCTCACAGATACGCAGTATTTT.

The chain combines TRBV5-1 with TRBJ1-3; D unresolved. Germline V lookup: CDR1 SGHRS, CDR2 YFSETQ. With 4 bases removed from V and 8 bases from J, the gap between germline ends came to 13 bases. This CDR3 spans 13 amino acids. CDR3 loop: CASSRDYGDTIYF. The CDR3 nucleotides are TGCGCCAGCAGCCGCGACTACGGGGACACCATATATTTT.

This chain uses TRBV7-2 with TRBJ1-2; D not certain. Germline CDR1 and CDR2: SGHTA and FQGNSA. There are 14 residues in the CDR3. V lost 4 bases and J 8 bases, leaving 17 bases between the germline ends. This chain's CDR3 is CASSSTSGLGGYTF. The CDR3 DNA reads as TGTGCCAGCAGCTCCACGTCCGGACTGGGAGGCTACACCTTC.

The chain carries TRBV3-1 (or the pseudogene TRBV3-2) and TRBJ2-3, with 14 bases fitting TRBD2. Germline CDR1 is LGHDT and CDR2 is YNNKEL (reference sequence). This CDR3 contains 18 residues. V shed 0 bases, J shed 11 bases, and the junction held 13 bases outside the gene matches. The CDR3, as DNA: TGTGCCAGCAGCCAAGAGCCGGGACTAGCGGGGGATGGAGGTAGGCAGTATTTT. Its protein product is CASSQEPGLAGDGGRQYF.

This clone appeared a single time. The rearrangement links TRBV9 to TRBJ1-4; 7 bases match TRBD1. The germline V gene encodes CDR1 SGDLS and CDR2 YYNGEE. This CDR3 has 16 residues. V trimming: 0 bases; J trimming: 3 bases; junction bases outside the gene matches: 5. CDR3 loop: CASSVEAGGSNEKLFF. The DNA for the CDR3 is TGTGCCAGCAGCGTAGAGGCAGGGGGTTCTAATGAAAAACTGTTTTTT.

The J gene is TRBJ2-2, the V gene TRBV28, with a tentative D call TRBD2 (6 bases). This CDR3 contains 15 residues. The germline V and J ends were trimmed by 3 bases and 2 bases, with 10 bases remaining between them. CDR1 is MDHEN and CDR2 is SYDVKM in the germline V gene. The CDR3 loop reads CASSFSGHNTGELFF. Here the CDR3 DNA reads TGTGCCAGCAGTTTTAGCGGACACAACACCGGGGAGCTGTTTTTT.

This clone came up a few times. The CDR3 spells CASSPRGTTSTDTQYF. CDR3 nucleotides: TGTGCCAGCAGCCCCAGGGGAACCACTAGCACAGATACGCAGTATTTT. The rearrangement joins TRBV9 to TRBJ2-3; perhaps TRBD1 as D (6 bases). The germline V gene has CDR1 SGDLS and CDR2 YYNGEE. Trimming took off 4 bases at V and 0 bases at J, with 15 bases between the two ends. The CDR3 sequence is 16 residues long.

This clone was seen only a few times. The chain has TRBV29-1 and TRBJ2-3, with TRBD1 as a possible D gene (6 bases). CDR3 length equals 15 residues. The V gene's germline CDR1 is SQVTM and CDR2 ANQGSEA. Deletions cut 1 base from V and 4 bases from J, with 15 bases between. This chain's CDR3 is CSVEGRQALPDTQYF. Here the CDR3 DNA reads TGCAGCGTTGAAGGAAGACAGGCGCTACCAGATACGCAGTATTTT.

The J gene is TRBJ2-3, the V gene TRBV28; possible D gene TRBD1, 6 bases. Germline loops: CDR1 MDHEN, CDR2 SYDVKM. Deletions cut 5 bases from V and 4 bases from J, with 13 bases between. The CDR3 spans 14 residues. This CDR3 reads CASSGQITADTQYF. CDR3 in DNA: TGTGCCAGCAGTGGACAGATTACGGCAGATACGCAGTATTTT.

This chain links TRBV6-2 or TRBV6-3 with TRBJ2-3, with D perhaps matching TRBD2 (5 bases). Germline lookup yields CDR1 MNHEY and CDR2 SVGEGT. Trimming pared 6 bases from V and 7 bases from J, leaving 11 bases between. CDR3 size: 12 residues. The CDR3 DNA sequence: TGTGCCAGCAGCCCCCCGGGGAATACGCAGTATTTT. It is translated as CASSPPGNTQYF.

This chain links TRBV5-4 with TRBJ2-5, with D hard to call. The CDR3 spans 15 residues. CDR1 and CDR2 (germline): SGHNT, YYREEE (reference sequence). Trimming stripped 1 base from V and 2 bases from J, with 12 bases between. The CDR3 spells CASSLWLAGQETQYF. The CDR3 DNA is TGTGCCAGCAGCTTGTGGTTAGCCGGGCAAGAGACCCAGTACTTC.

The table lists this clone with a count of one. This chain links TRBV4-1 with TRBJ1-5, with D possibly matching TRBD1 (5 bases). The CDR3 has 17 amino acids. Per the germline V gene, CDR1 is MGHRA and CDR2 is YSYEKL. V was pared by 1 base and J by 3 bases, with 16 bases between. CDR3 coding DNA: TGCGCCAGCAGCCAAGGTGCGGCAGGGAAGGCCAATCAGCCCCAGCATTTT. Translating gives CASSQGAAGKANQPQHF.

The rearrangement uses TRBV19 and TRBJ1-4; possibly TRBD1 for D (5 bases). The length of the CDR3 is 12 residues. Deletions cut 7 bases from V and 4 bases from J, with 7 bases between. CDR1 is LNHDA and CDR2 is SQIVND in the germline V gene (reference sequence). The CDR3 protein is CASNRLNEKLFF. CDR3 bases: TGTGCCAGTAACAGGCTTAATGAAAAACTGTTTTTT.

The J gene is TRBJ2-7, the V gene TRBV7-9, with D possibly being TRBD1 (7 bases). V was trimmed by 3 bases and J by 7 bases, leaving 22 bases between them. CDR1 and CDR2 from the germline V gene are SEHNR and FQNEAQ (reference sequence). The CDR3 consists of 16 residues. CDR3 residues: CASSLEGAWTAREQYF. CDR3 DNA: TGTGCCAGCAGCTTGGAGGGGGCATGGACGGCGAGGGAGCAGTACTTC.

The chain joins TRBV18 to TRBJ2-7; TRBD1 matches 8 bases. There are 15 residues in the CDR3. Trimming removed 6 bases from V and 2 bases from J; junction bases left unmatched: 9. CDR1 is KGHSH, CDR2 LQKENI, per germline. The CDR3 bases are TGTGCCAGCTCTGATGGACAGGGAGGACCCTACGAGCAGTACTTC. Its protein is CASSDGQGGPYEQYF.

This clone was detected once. The rearrangement joins TRBV5-4 to TRBJ1-2; 7 positions agree with TRBD1. The junction had 6 bases not matched to a gene; V was cut back by 2 bases and J by 2 bases. Germline V gives CDR1 SGHNT, CDR2 YYREEE (reference sequence). This CDR3 has 15 amino acids. The CDR3 loop is CASSFSSGGNYGYTF. The CDR3 nucleotides are TGTGCCAGCAGCTTCTCTTCAGGGGGAAACTATGGCTACACCTTC.

The chain uses TRBV7-8 and TRBJ2-5; TRBD1 aligns across 7 bases. The CDR3 contains 15 residues. Unmatched junction bases numbered 8, after V lost 2 bases and J lost 5 bases. Germline V gene data show CDR1 as SGHVS and CDR2 as FQNEAQ. CDR3 bases: TGTGCCAGCAGCTTACGTCAGGGGGTCGCTGAGACCCAGTACTTC. It yields the protein CASSLRQGVAETQYF.

This clone has only one observation. The chain links TRBV13 to TRBJ2-2, with D tentatively TRBD1 (6 bases). This CDR3 has 16 residues. The V gene lost 5 bases and the J gene lost 3 bases, with 16 bases spanning the gap. From germline, CDR1 is PRHDT and CDR2 FYEKMQ (reference sequence). CDR3 sequence: CASSIGQLGYTGELFF. The CDR3 DNA reads TGTGCCAGCAGCATCGGACAGTTGGGATACACCGGGGAGCTGTTTTTT.